The source of this TCR beta chain is a study of T cell clonality in common variable immunodeficiency. This clone was counted ten times or more. The antigen remains unidentified. The read ends 3 residues before the CDR3 terminus; that terminus is restored from the germline J gene. Control and CVID samples contributed equal amounts of genomic DNA. Measured with immunoSEQ multiplex PCR; TCRdb has only the in-frame clones, and not every one. The specimen has about 37,000 clones, none found just once. The CDR3 covers 13 residues. V lost 5 bases, J lost 4 bases, and 3 bases stayed unmatched. Looked up from germline, CDR1 is KGHSH and CDR2 is LQKENI. General study points: Patient heterogeneity in the CVID cohort limited correlations between repertoire features and clinical complications. CVID subjects shared fewer TCRbeta clones than healthy controls did. Compared with healthy controls, CVID subjects showed increased TCRbeta clonality, mostly in about a third.

Sequenced sample: peripheral blood mononuclear cells. The receptor was derived from a person aged 18 to 75 in good health. The rearrangement links TRBV18 to TRBJ1-2; 8 nucleotides line up with TRBD1. This chain's CDR3 is CASSEGQGYGYTF. The sequenced part of the CDR3 DNA is TGTGCCAGCTCAGAAGGACAGGGCTATGGC.